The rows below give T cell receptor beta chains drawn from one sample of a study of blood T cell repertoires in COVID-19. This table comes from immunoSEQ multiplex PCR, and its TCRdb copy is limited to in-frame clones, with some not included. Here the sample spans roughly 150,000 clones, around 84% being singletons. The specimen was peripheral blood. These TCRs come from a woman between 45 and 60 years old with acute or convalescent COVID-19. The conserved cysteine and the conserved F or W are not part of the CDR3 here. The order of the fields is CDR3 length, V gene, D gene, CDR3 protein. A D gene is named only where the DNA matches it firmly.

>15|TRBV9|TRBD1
ASSARLDRAVYSPLH
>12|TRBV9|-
ASSDRLGSVEQY
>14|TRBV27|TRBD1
ASSLKPGGMNTEAF
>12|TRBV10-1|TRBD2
ASSGTRPGETQY
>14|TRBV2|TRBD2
ASSEEAGGNTGELF
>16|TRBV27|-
ASRPQLASYTSSYEQY
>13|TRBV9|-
ASSVGRSTYNEQF
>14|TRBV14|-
ASSQARDFYSYEQY
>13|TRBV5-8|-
ASSPGSGYFQPQH
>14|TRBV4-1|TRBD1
ASSQPKPGQGRLAF
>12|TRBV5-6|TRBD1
ASSDRDRANEQY
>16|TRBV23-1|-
ASRVGDSQNSYNSPLH
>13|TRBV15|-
ATSRAGNANYGYT
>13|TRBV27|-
ASSLGRGGYNEQF
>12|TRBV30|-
AWSVNLLGNTIY
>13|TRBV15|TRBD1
ATSRGGTDNSPLH
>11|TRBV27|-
ASSLSPAYGYT
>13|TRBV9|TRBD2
ASSVGLAGSDTQY
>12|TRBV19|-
ASSMALLTGELF
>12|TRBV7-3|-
ASAKGQGKNIQY
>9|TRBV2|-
ASTVQETQY
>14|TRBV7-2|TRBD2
ASSLGKAGGTDTQY
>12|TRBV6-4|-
ASKRQTTNYGYT
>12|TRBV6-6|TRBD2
ASQMLAEKNIQY
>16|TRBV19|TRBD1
ASSRGTALISGANVLT
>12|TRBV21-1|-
ASSTLAGRETQY
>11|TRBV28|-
ASSPSANEKLF
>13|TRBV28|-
ASSLPGQANEKLF
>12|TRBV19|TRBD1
ASIRDRVNTEAF
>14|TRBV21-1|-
ASSTQGVSWTGELF
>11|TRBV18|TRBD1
ASSQGAGQPQH
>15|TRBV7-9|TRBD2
ASSLGTSGRSTDTQY
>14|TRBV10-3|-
AISESLAKSNQPQH
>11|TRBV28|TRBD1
ASSLGQNYGYT
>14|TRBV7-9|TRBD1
ASSSGDRGPSDEAF
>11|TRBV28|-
ASRGGTITEAF
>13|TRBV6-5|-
ASSLSWTQNYGYT
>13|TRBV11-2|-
ASSLNPFAGGELF
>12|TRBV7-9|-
ASSLMGTDEKLF
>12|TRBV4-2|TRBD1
ASSQDTGVYGYT
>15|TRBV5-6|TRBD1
ASSEPGQGMRSYEQY
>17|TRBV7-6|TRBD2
ASSRRLAGGSANTGELF
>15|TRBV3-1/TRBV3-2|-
ASSPPDWGGGANVLT
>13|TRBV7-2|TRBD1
ASSPLGQGAGELF
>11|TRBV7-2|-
ASRHGPGVGYT